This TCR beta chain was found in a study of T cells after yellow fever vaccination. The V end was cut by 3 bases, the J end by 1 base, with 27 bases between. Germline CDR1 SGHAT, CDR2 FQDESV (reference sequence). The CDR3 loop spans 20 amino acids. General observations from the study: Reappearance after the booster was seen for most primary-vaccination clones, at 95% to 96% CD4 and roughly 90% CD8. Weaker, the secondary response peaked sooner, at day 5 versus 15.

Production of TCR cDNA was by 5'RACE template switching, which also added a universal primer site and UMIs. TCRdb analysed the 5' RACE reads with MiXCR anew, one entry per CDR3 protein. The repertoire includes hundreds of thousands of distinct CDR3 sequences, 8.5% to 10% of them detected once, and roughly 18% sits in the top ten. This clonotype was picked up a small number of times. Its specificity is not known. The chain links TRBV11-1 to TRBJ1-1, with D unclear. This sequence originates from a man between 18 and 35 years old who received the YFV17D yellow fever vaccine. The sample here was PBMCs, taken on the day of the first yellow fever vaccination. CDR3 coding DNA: TGTGCCAGCAGCTTCCTCCTCGATGGATGGGGTACCAATGGGAACACTGAAGCTTTCTTT. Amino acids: CASSFLLDGWGTNGNTEAFF.